This T cell receptor (beta chain) was sequenced for a study of T cells after yellow fever vaccination. Study-level information: SMART-Seq v4 Ultra Low Input prepared the low-cell-number fractions.

This CDR3 has 12 residues. V dropped 8 bases and J dropped 2 bases, with 10 bases sitting between them. CDR1 and CDR2 from the germline V gene are DFQATT and SNEGSKA (reference sequence). The TCR cDNA carried a universal primer site and UMIs from 5'RACE template switching. Via MiXCR, TCRdb re-called the 5' RACE reads, giving one row per CDR3 protein. The data contain around 230,000 distinct CDR3 sequences, less than 7.5% of them seen just once; the ten biggest clones take up approximately 1%. This clonotype originated in a man younger than 40 who received the YFV17D yellow fever vaccine. This chain uses TRBV20-1 with TRBJ2-1, with D unresolved. The specimen was CD4+ T cells sorted from PBMCs, collected on the day of the yellow fever booster vaccination. The CDR3 DNA sequence: TGCAGTACCGGGCGAACCTACAATGAGCAGTTCTTC. This codes for CSTGRTYNEQFF.